The TCR beta chain described here comes from a study of T cell responses to AZD1222 COVID-19 vaccine (dated by TCRdb to the early 2020s). Concerning the study at large: A total of 230 to 250 trial participants underwent TCR sequencing, of whom about 210 received two doses of AZD1222 and some 25 received two doses of the MenACWY control vaccine. Trial participants were enrolled by age into subgroups of 18-55, 56-69 and 70-plus years, and around 150, 28 and 57 TCR-sequenced participants, respectively, were included in these subgroups. Paper-wide results and their limitations: After two AZD1222 doses, both the breadth and the depth of spike-specific TCRs were significantly higher than at day 0 and than in MenACWY recipients. Participants were mostly white British, with more females than males. The authors suggested clonal diversity may have been underestimated. No day 14 peak-response samples were available, so repertoires were characterized only after the peak T cell response. The vaccine-associated CD4 TCRs covered the entire spike protein, and the dominant responses fell in regions 160-218 and 743-854. Conclusions about previously exposed vaccinees are limited because only six or seven AZD1222 recipients were SARS-CoV-2 seropositive at baseline. Epitopes outside the regions mutated in the B.1.351 and B.1.1.7 variants were reportedly recognized by nearly half of the unique spike-specific TCRs. In the small 56-69-year group, the increase in depth fell short of significance, most likely because of low power.

Points on this clone: Its antigen is not yet known. The input lacks base qualities; no much larger clone sits a single base away.

The CDR3 regions of human TCRbeta chains were subjected to immunosequencing. As for the original processing: TCRs in the repertoires were compared against a reference library of SARS-CoV-2-specific TCRs that had been generated with the MIRA antigen-specificity platform. Breadth was defined as the fraction of unique TCRs that were SARS-CoV-2-associated, and depth was defined as the fraction of total T cells that were SARS-CoV-2-associated. Each spike-specific TCR was assigned to its reactive spike region and to a CD4 or CD8 class using the MIRA data. Log10-transformed breadth and depth values were compared by one-way ANOVA with Sidak's multiple comparisons tests. The table comes from immuneACCESS by way of TCRdb, which keeps in-frame sequences with V and J called. Part of the clones is missing from these tables; in studies checked, under half for an unresolved V gene and the rest for unknown reasons. The V and J calls and clone size are taken from that table; D and trimming were inferred from the DNA. In all, the sample holds around 150,000 clones, and just over 90% of those were seen once. The ten biggest clones cover 1% to 1.5% of the sample.

The germline V gene specifies SGDLS as CDR1 and YYNGEE as CDR2. Relative to germline, V is missing 0 bases and J is missing 4 bases, with 5 bases of the junction outside any gene match. CDR3 length: 17 amino acids, cysteine to phenylalanine. Only the CDR3 DNA is retained, 51 bases long and in frame from the first base. The time point tag for this specimen amounts to: about 28 days (+/-7) after the second vaccine dose. AZD1222 recipients with second doses at about 4 weeks or about 12 weeks were pooled, because spike-specific TCR depth and breadth did not differ between schedules. Samples from vaccinated people were obtained from the UK trials COV001 and COV002, which included a single-blind randomized controlled phase 2/3 trial of AZD1222 (ChAdOx1 nCoV-19) in healthy adults. Trial participant PBMC samples were collected at day 0 and day 28 after the second dose for TCRbeta chain sequencing.

This clonotype was sampled from an adult who received the AZD1222 COVID-19 vaccine. Recombination joined TRBV9 with TRBJ2-3, and 13 bases in between align with TRBD2. The material sequenced was peripheral blood, taken 28 days after the second AZD1222 dose. The nucleotides are TGTGCCAGCAGCGTAGATACTAGCGGGGGGGCGGCAGATACGCAGTATTTT. The resulting protein is CASSVDTSGGAADTQYF. Extended through the reference TRBV9 and TRBJ2-3 proteins, this CDR3 yields the full variable domain: DSGVTQTPKHLITATGQRVTLRCSPRSGDLSVYWYQQSLDQGLQFLIQYYNGEERAKGNILERFSAQQFPDLHSELNLSSLELGDSALYFCASSVDTSGGAADTQYFGPGTRLTVL.